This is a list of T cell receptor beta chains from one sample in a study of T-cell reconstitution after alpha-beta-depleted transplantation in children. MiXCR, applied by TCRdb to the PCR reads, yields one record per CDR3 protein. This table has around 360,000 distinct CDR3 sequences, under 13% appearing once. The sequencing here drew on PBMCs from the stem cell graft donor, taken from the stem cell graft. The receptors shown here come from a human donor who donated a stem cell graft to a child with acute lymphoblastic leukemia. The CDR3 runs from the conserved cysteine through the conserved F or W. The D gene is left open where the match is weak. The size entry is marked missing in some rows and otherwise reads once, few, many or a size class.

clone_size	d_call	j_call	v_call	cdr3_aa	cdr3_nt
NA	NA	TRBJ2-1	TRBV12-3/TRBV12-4	CASTQGSNEQFF	TGTGCCAGCACCCAGGGATCCAATGAGCAGTTCTTC
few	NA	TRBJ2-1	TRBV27	CASSTTQRLSSYNEQFF	TGTGCCAGCAGTACCACACAGCGCCTAAGCTCCTACAATGAGCAGTTCTTC
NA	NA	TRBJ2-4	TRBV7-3	CASRPDGVENIQYF	TGTGCCAGCAGGCCGGACGGTGTCGAGAACATTCAGTACTTC
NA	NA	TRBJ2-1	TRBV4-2	CASSPRRGYGTDEQFF	TGTGCCAGCAGCCCGAGAAGGGGATACGGTACGGATGAGCAGTTCTTC
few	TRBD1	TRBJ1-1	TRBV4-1	CASSPGQGAMNTEAFF	TGCGCCAGCAGCCCCGGACAGGGGGCAATGAACACTGAAGCTTTCTTT
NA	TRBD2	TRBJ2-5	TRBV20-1	CSASWGLAEQETQYF	TGCAGTGCTAGCTGGGGACTAGCGGAACAAGAGACCCAGTACTTC
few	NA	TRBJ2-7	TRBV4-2	CASSQESIGSSYEQYF	TGTGCCAGCAGCCAAGAGAGTATCGGGAGCTCCTACGAGCAGTACTTC
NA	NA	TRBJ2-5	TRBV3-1	CASSRVGTVYQETQYF	TGTGCCAGCAGCCGTGTCGGAACAGTTTACCAAGAGACCCAGTACTTC
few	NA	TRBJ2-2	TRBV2	CASKSREGSTGELFF	TGTGCCAGCAAGAGCAGGGAAGGGAGCACCGGGGAGCTGTTTTTT
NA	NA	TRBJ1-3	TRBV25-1	CATVGQDTAGNTIYF	TGTGCCACCGTGGGTCAGGACACGGCTGGGAACACCATATATTTT
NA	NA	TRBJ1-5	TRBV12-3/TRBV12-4	CASSSRRINQPQHF	TGTGCCAGCAGTTCCCGACGGATCAATCAGCCCCAGCATTTT
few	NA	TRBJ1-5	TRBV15	CATGPGSGNQPQHF	TGTGCCACCGGGCCGGGGTCAGGCAATCAGCCCCAGCATTTT
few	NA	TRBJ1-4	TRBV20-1	CSASFRAEKLFF	TGCAGTGCTAGTTTCAGAGCTGAAAAACTGTTTTTT
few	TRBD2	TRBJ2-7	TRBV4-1	CASSPGARASGTPYEQYF	TGCGCCAGCAGCCCGGGGGCCAGAGCTAGCGGGACCCCCTACGAGCAGTACTTC
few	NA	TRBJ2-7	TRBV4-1	CASSPRPDYEQYF	TGCGCCAGCAGCCCAAGACCTGACTACGAGCAGTACTTC
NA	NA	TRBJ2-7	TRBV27	CASSLRAGYEQYF	TGTGCCAGCAGTCTCCGGGCCGGCTACGAGCAGTACTTC
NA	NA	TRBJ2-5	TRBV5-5	CASSFLGPQGVQETQYF	TGTGCCAGCAGCTTTCTGGGGCCACAGGGAGTTCAAGAGACCCAGTACTTC
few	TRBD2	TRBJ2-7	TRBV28	CASSPPSGGYYEQYF	TGTGCCAGCAGTCCCCCCTCGGGGGGTTACTACGAGCAGTACTTC
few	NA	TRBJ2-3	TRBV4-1	CASSRDGSKRIDTQYF	TGCGCCAGCAGCCGGGACGGGAGTAAGAGGATAGATACGCAGTATTTT
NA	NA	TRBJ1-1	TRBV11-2	CASSLVRGLHTESFF	TGTGCCAGCAGCTTAGTTCGGGGCCTGCACACTGAATCTTTCTTT
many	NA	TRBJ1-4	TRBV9	CASSGVGDEELFF	TGTGCCAGCAGCGGTGTTGGGGATGAGGAACTGTTTTTT
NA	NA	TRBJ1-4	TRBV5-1	CASSRSGFLQEKLFF	TGCGCCAGCAGCAGATCAGGGTTTCTACAGGAAAAACTGTTTTTT
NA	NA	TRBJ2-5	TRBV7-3	CASSPRTGGAETQYF	TGTGCCAGCAGCCCCCGGACCGGAGGAGCAGAGACCCAGTACTTC
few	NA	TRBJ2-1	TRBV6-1	CASGPRGRNEQFF	TGTGCCTCCGGCCCCCGGGGGAGGAATGAGCAGTTCTTC
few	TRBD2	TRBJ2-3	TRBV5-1	CASSLRGSSGADTQYF	TGCGCCAGCAGCTTGCGAGGGTCTAGCGGGGCAGATACGCAGTATTTT
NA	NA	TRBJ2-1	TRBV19	CASSPFSGGASYNEQFF	TGTGCCAGTAGTCCCTTCTCCGGTGGGGCCTCCTACAATGAGCAGTTCTTC
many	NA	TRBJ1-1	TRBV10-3	CAISEGQGGVNTEAFF	TGTGCCATCAGTGAGGGGCAGGGCGGAGTGAACACTGAAGCTTTCTTT
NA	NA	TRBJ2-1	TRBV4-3	CASSQEPSGRYNEQFF	TGCGCCAGCAGCCAAGAACCCAGCGGGCGTTACAATGAGCAGTTCTTC
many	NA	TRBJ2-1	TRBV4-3	CASSRDVAYNEQFF	TGCGCCAGCAGCCGGGACGTCGCCTACAATGAGCAGTTCTTC
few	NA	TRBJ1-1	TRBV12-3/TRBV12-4	CASTAGPNTEAFF	TGTGCCAGCACCGCAGGGCCGAACACTGAAGCTTTCTTT
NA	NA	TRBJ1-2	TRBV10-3	CAISDRYFNYGYTF	TGTGCCATCAGCGACAGGTATTTTAACTATGGCTACACCTTC
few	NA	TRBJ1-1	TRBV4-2	CASSQGALNLNTEAFF	TGTGCCAGCAGCCAGGGGGCCCTGAATTTGAACACTGAAGCTTTCTTT
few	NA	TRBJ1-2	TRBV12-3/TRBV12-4	CASSLGGGTWHYGYTF	TGTGCCAGCAGTTTAGGGGGCGGGACCTGGCACTATGGCTACACCTTC